These T cell receptor beta chains were read from a single sample in a study of OX40 agonist ivuxolimab in advanced cancers. Generated by immunoSEQ multiplex PCR, the TCRdb table keeps only in-frame clones and is missing some. Of 85,000 to 100,000 clones listed, roughly 95% are singletons. The sample in question was CD4+ or CD8+ T cells sorted from blood, obtained in a trial of the OX40 agonist ivuxolimab. These receptor sequences come from an adult with an advanced solid tumor such as melanoma, head and neck, liver or kidney cancer. Both conserved end residues are part of each CDR3. The D gene is left open where the match is weak.

TRBD1,TRBV19,17,CASIKTPGQGNTGELFF
NA,TRBV14,16,CASSRSPSGKNEKLFF
NA,TRBV5-1,14,CASSESSGANVLTF
NA,TRBV15,15,CATSRDQNRNYGYTF
NA,TRBV6-7,17,CASSYLPLRGMTDTQYF
NA,TRBV4-2,14,CASRVDSRNTEAFF
TRBD2,TRBV6-4,17,CASSDSGGGGSTDTQYF
NA,TRBV4-3,18,CASSQDLPVGRVPYEQYF
NA,TRBV7-2,13,CASSAVGRTEAFF
NA,TRBV4-2,16,CASSQVAQGGPYEQYF
NA,TRBV7-9,13,CASSLSGGYGYTF
TRBD1,TRBV9,14,CASSVEQGAGEQFF
TRBD1,TRBV7-2,15,CASSFSGGANQPQHF
NA,TRBV9,15,CASSVGLVATDTQYF
TRBD1,TRBV27,16,CASSLRPTGLGEKLFF
NA,TRBV4-3,15,CASSQEGSGANVLTF
NA,TRBV10-1,16,CASNQRGGGPWSEQFF
NA,TRBV6-6,15,CASSYSRLGGDTQYF